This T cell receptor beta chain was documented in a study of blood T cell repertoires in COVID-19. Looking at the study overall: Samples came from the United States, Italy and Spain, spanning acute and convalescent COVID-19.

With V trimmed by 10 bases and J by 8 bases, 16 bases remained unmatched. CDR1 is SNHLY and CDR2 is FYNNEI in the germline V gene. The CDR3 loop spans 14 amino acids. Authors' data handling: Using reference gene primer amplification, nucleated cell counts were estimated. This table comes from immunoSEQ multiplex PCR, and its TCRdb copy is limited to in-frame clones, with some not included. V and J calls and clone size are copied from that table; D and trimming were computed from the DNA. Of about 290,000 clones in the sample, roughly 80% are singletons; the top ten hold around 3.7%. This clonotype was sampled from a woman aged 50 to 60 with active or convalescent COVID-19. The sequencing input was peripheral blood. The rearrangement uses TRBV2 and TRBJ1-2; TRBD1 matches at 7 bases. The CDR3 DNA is TGTGCCACCCAGTATAGGGTCGAGACAGGGGGCTACACCTTC. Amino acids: CATQYRVETGGYTF.